This T cell receptor beta chain appears in the sequencing data of a study of blood T cell repertoires in COVID-19. Background on the study: There were acute and convalescent COVID-19 samples, and they came from the United States, Italy and Spain. T cells, B-cell-depleted T cells, or PBMCs supplied cDNA or gDNA.

In the authors' workflow: The authors estimated nucleated cell counts from reference gene primer amplification. Data came from immunoSEQ multiplex PCR; TCRdb stores just in-frame clones and leaves some out. That table supplies the V and J calls and clone size; D and trimming were determined from the DNA. The repertoire holds about 170,000 clones, with roughly 88% as singletons. This receptor was taken from a man between 18 and 35 years old with COVID-19, enrolled during active disease. The sample was peripheral blood.

This CDR3 is CASSPLGTEAFF. The CDR3, as DNA: TGTGCCAGCTCACCCCTCGGGACTGAAGCTTTCTTT. V usage is TRBV18 and J usage is TRBJ1-1, with D unresolved. The CDR3 has 12 amino acids. V lost 3 bases to trimming and J lost 5 bases, with 7 bases between them. Germline V CDR1 and CDR2: KGHSH, LQKENI.